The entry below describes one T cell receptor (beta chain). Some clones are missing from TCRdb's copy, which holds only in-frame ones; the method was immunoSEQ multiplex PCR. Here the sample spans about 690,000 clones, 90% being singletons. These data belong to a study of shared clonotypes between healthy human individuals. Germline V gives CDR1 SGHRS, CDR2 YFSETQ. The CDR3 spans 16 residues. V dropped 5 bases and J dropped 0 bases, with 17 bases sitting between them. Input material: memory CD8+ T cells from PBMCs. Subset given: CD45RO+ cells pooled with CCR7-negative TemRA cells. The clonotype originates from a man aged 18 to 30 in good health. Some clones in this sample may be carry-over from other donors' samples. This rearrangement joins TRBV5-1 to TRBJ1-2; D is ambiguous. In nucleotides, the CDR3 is TGCGCCAGCAGGCTTGGGGTGACACAAGCTAACTATGGCTACACCTTC. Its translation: CASRLGVTQANYGYTF.